What follows are 11 T cell receptor beta chains derived from one specimen sequenced in a study of healthy donors' naive CD4 and CD8 T cells. Each TCR library used around 500 ng of total RNA and a linear amplification protocol. In TCRdb, the reads were re-called with MiXCR into one record per CDR3 protein. The sample includes roughly 200,000 distinct CDR3 sequences, 65% to 80% seen only once; the top ten take less than 2.5%. Sequenced material: naive CD4+ and CD8+ T cells sorted from blood, pooled from several donors. The origin of the receptors is a pool of human donors in good health; the sample pools cells from several healthy donors.

The chain recombines TRBV14 with TRBJ1-2, with D perhaps TRBD1 (5 bases). Germline lookup yields CDR1 SGHDN and CDR2 FVKESK. The length of the CDR3 is 16 residues. The ends were cut back, 0 bases at V and 7 bases at J, with 18 bases in the middle. The CDR3 nucleotides read TGTGCCAGCAGCCAAGATCGTAGGGGAGGGCCTGCTGGCTACACCTTC. Protein: CASSQDRRGGPAGYTF. Full variable domain (outside the CDR3, taken from reference TRBV14 and TRBJ1-2): EAGVTQFPSHSVIEKGQTVTLRCDPISGHDNLYWYRRVMGKEIKFLLHFVKESKQDESGMPNNRFLAERTGGTYSTLKVQPAELEDSGVYFCASSQDRRGGPAGYTFGSGTRLTVV.

In its sample, this clonotype was seen a few times. The chain combines TRBV6-5 with TRBJ1-2; D possibly corresponds to TRBD1 (5 bases). Trimming cost V 0 bases and J 10 bases, with 9 bases left between them. The CDR3 extends over 12 amino acids. Germline V gives CDR1 MNHEY, CDR2 SVGAGI. CDR3 DNA sequence: TGTGCCAGCAGTTACTCGGGACTGCCCTACACCTTC. Its protein product is CASSYSGLPYTF.

V is TRBV5-1 and J is TRBJ1-1; D is undetermined. This CDR3 has 13 residues. The ends were cut back, 0 bases at V and 5 bases at J, with 8 bases in the middle. CDR1 and CDR2 (germline): SGHRS, YFSETQ. The CDR3 nucleotides read TGCGCCAGCAGCTTGGCTGAGGGTACTGAAGCTTTCTTT. Its translation: CASSLAEGTEAFF.

This sequence joins TRBV12-3 or TRBV12-4 and TRBJ2-7, with D perhaps assigned TRBD1 or TRBD2 (5 bases each). Trimming took off 5 bases at V and 3 bases at J, with 20 bases between the two ends. The CDR3 is 16 amino acids. The CDR3 loop reads CASSAPKGRGFYEQYF. The CDR3, as DNA: TGTGCCAGCAGTGCGCCTAAGGGACGGGGTTTCTACGAGCAGTACTTC.

This clonotype appeared once. The chain couples TRBV19 to TRBJ1-2; D ambiguous. The CDR3 extends over 9 amino acids. Per the germline V gene, CDR1 is LNHDA and CDR2 is SQIVND (reference sequence). The CDR3 here is CRDFYGYTF. The CDR3 nucleotides are TGTCGGGATTTCTATGGCTACACCTTC.

This clonotype came up once. Germline is not matched at one junction end, which may reflect a read error. The chain links TRBV15 to TRBJ2-3, with TRBD1 matching 11 bases. Germline values: CDR1 LNHNV, CDR2 YYDKDF (reference sequence). The CDR3 contains 15 residues. CDR3 region: CAASRTGGSTDMQYF. CDR3 nucleotide sequence: TGTGCCGCCAGCAGGACAGGGGGCAGCACAGATATGCAGTATTTT.

The chain couples TRBV10-3 to TRBJ2-3; TRBD2 aligns across 16 bases. Germline V CDR1 and CDR2: ENHRY, SYGVKD. The CDR3 has 18 residues. J was trimmed by 4 bases and V by 8 bases; bases with no gene match: 12. Here the CDR3 reads CAIRTGTSGRAMADTQYF. In DNA form, the CDR3 reads TGTGCCATCCGGACCGGGACTAGCGGGAGGGCCATGGCAGATACGCAGTATTTT.

The V and J genes are TRBV19 and TRBJ2-2, with 8 bases that match TRBD2. The CDR3 runs 14 residues. Germline V gene lookup returns CDR1 LNHDA and CDR2 SQIVND (reference sequence). Germline trimming cut 5 bases from V and 6 bases from J; bases unmatched to any gene: 5. The DNA of the CDR3 is TGTGCCAGTAGTGTCCGAGCGGGAGCCGGGGAGCTGTTTTTT. This gives the protein CASSVRAGAGELFF.

The chain recombines TRBV6-6 with TRBJ1-1, with 8 positions matching TRBD1. Germline values: CDR1 MNHNY, CDR2 SVGAGI (reference sequence). This CDR3 spans 14 amino acids. Trimming cost V 2 bases and J 1 base; bases outside gene matches: 0. CDR3 loop: CASSYDRGNTEAFF. The CDR3 DNA reads as TGTGCCAGCAGTTACGACAGGGGGAACACTGAAGCTTTCTTT.

V usage is TRBV6-2 or TRBV6-3 and J usage is TRBJ1-1; tentatively, D is TRBD1 (5 bases). The CDR3 is made up of 12 amino acids. Germline assignment: CDR1 MNHEY and CDR2 SVGEGT. Between the trimmed V and J ends, which lost 6 bases and 6 bases, there was a span of 11 bases. CDR3 coding DNA: TGTGCCAGCAGCCCTCTGGGGGCTGAAGCTTTCTTT. Protein product: CASSPLGAEAFF.

The sample holds one count of this clonotype. CDR3 nucleotides: TGTGCCAGCAGTAGAGAGGACTTTCTCCGAGAGCTGTTTTTT. It translates to CASSREDFLRELFF. V gene TRBV27 combines with J gene TRBJ2-2, with D possibly matching TRBD2 (5 bases). The V and J ends lost 5 bases and 11 bases respectively, with 18 bases between them. Germline loops: CDR1 MNHEY, CDR2 SMNVEV (reference sequence). CDR3 size: 14 residues.